One and the same sample provided the 2 T cell receptor beta chains below, sequenced in a study of cytomegalovirus exposure and HLA in healthy donors. TCRdb's copy holds only in-frame clones and misses some; the assay was immunoSEQ multiplex PCR. The table lists 130,000 or so clones, around nine tenths of them singletons. The specimen sequenced was PBMCs. These receptors were collected from a man aged 25-40 years in good health and CMV-seronegative.

The chain links TRBV18 to TRBJ2-7, with 9 positions matching TRBD1. This CDR3 contains 15 residues. J gave up 2 bases and V 3 bases, and 5 bases lay outside the gene matches. Germline V CDR1 and CDR2: KGHSH, LQKENI. CDR3 loop: CASSPPTGGTYEQYF. The DNA of the CDR3 is TGTGCCAGCTCACCCCCGACAGGGGGTACCTACGAGCAGTACTTC. Looking up the rest from reference TRBV18 and TRBJ2-7 gives the full variable domain: NAGVMQNPRHLVRRRGQEARLRCSPMKGHSHVYWYRQLPEEGLKFMVYLQKENIIDESGMPKERFSAEFPKEGPSILRIQQVVRGDSAAYFCASSPPTGGTYEQYFGPGTRLTVT.

To note about this clone: Distinct nucleotide sequences in the sample also encode this CDR3. V gene TRBV11-2 combines with J gene TRBJ1-1; D is undetermined. Looked up from germline, CDR1 is SGHAT and CDR2 is FQNNGV. The CDR3 loop spans 15 amino acids. V lost 0 bases, J lost 0 bases, and 8 bases lay in between. CDR3 sequence reads: CASSLDLAVNTEAFF. Written as DNA, the CDR3 is TGTGCCAGCAGCTTAGATCTGGCTGTGAACACTGAAGCTTTCTTT.